This entry describes one TCR beta chain. This sample is part of a study of blood T cell repertoires in COVID-19. Methods used by the authors: Nucleated cell number was recorded as an estimate derived from reference gene primer amplification. Profiling relied on immunoSEQ multiplex PCR, and the TCRdb table lists in-frame clones only, not all of them. The V and J calls and clone size were taken over from that table, and D and trimming were inferred from the DNA. The table shows 20,000 or so clones, with 86% occurring only once. The germline V gene encodes CDR1 SGHTA and CDR2 FQGTGA. J was trimmed by 3 bases and V by 4 bases; bases with no gene match: 13. This CDR3 contains 17 residues.

The V and J genes are TRBV7-3 and TRBJ2-5, with 8 bases aligning to TRBD1. Sequencing input: peripheral blood. The TCR sequence derives from a human donor with acute or convalescent COVID-19. The donor label of this sample is uncertain. The CDR3 spells CASSSQGTGQGKETQYF. CDR3 DNA: TGTGCCAGCAGCTCCCAAGGGACCGGACAGGGAAAAGAGACCCAGTACTTC.